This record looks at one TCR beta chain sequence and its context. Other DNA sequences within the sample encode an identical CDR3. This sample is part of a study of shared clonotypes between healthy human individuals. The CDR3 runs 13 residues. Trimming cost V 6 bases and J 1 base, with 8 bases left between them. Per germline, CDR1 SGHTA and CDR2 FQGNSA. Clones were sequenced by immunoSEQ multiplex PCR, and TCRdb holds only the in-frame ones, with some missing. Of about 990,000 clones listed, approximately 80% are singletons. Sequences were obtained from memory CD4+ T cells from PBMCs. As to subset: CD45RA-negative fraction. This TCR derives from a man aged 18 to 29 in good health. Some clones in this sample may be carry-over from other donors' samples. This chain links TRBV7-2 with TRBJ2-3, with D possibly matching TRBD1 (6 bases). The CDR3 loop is CASSPGGTDTQYF. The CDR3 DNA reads TGTGCCAGCAGTCCAGGGGGCACAGATACGCAGTATTTT.